This T cell receptor beta chain was obtained from a study of response to subunit inactivated influenza vaccine. In this sample, this clonotype turned up a few times. This CDR3 spans 16 amino acids. Germline lookup yields CDR1 MNHEY and CDR2 SMNVEV (reference sequence). V lost 2 bases and J lost 1; bases outside the gene matches: 5. Each CDR3 protein gets one entry after TCRdb re-called the RT-PCR reads with MiXCR. Of about 780,000 distinct CDR3 sequences in the sample, around a sixth were seen once. The TCR was taken from a man aged 50-60 years who received an inactivated influenza vaccine. The specimen comprised PBMCs from blood, sampled less than 6 days after vaccination. The chain combines TRBV27 with TRBJ2-3; TRBD1 agrees at 8 bases. The CDR3 region is CASSLLGQGGTDTQYF. Here the CDR3 DNA reads TGTGCCAGCAGTTTACTCGGACAGGGAGGCACAGATACGCAGTATTTT.